This is a list of T cell receptor beta chains from one sample in a study of human T cells and chemical hapten exposure. Each CDR3 protein is one row after TCRdb ran MiXCR on the RACE reads. The table lists around 180,000 distinct CDR3 sequences, around 30% of them singletons. Sequencing was performed on whole blood, taken in connection with sensitization to the hapten diphenylcyclopropenone (DPC). The receptor set was obtained from a woman aged 25 to 45 with alopecia areata. Some clones in this sample may be carry-over from other donors' samples. Each CDR3 is given with its conserved first and last residue. A D gene is named only where the DNA matches it firmly. Clone size is stated in some rows and not others, as once, few, many or a class when expanded.

clone_size j_call v_call d_call cdr3_nt cdr3_aa
. TRBJ1-2 TRBV29-1 TRBD1 TGCAGCGTTCAAACAGGGGATGAAGGCTACACCTTC CSVQTGDEGYTF
. TRBJ1-5 TRBV20-1 TRBD1 TGCAGTGCTAGACCGTTGGAACAGGGGGCGAATCAGCCCCAGCATTTT CSARPLEQGANQPQHF
. TRBJ1-1 TRBV6-6 TRBD1 TGTGCCAGCACCTACAGGGGAGTGACGAACACTGAAGCTTTCTTT CASTYRGVTNTEAFF
. TRBJ1-1 TRBV10-3 TRBD1 TGTGCCATCAGTGAGGTGGGACAGGTGAACACTGAAGCTTTCTTT CAISEVGQVNTEAFF
. TRBJ2-3 TRBV5-1 . TGCGCCAGCAGCTCAGCTTCCTTCGGCACAGATACGCAGTATTTT CASSSASFGTDTQYF
few TRBJ2-2 TRBV27 . TGTGCCAGCAGTTTAAAGCCAAACACCGGGGAGCTGTTTTTT CASSLKPNTGELFF
once TRBJ1-4 TRBV10-2 . TGCGCCAGCAAAACACAGGGAGGAACTAATGAAAAACTGTTTTTT CASKTQGGTNEKLFF
once TRBJ1-5 TRBV6-6 . TGTGCCAGCAGTTCGGGGACGTCCCAGCATTTT CASSSGTSQHF
few TRBJ2-5 TRBV10-3 TRBD1 TGTGCCATCAGTGAGTCTACAGGGGACGAGACCCAGTACTTC CAISESTGDETQYF
few TRBJ2-6 TRBV9 . TGTGCCAGCAGCGTCTGGGGGGACTCTGGGGCCAACGTCCTGACTTTC CASSVWGDSGANVLTF
few TRBJ2-7 TRBV29-1 . TGCAGCGTTGGAGTGGACCCTGGAAACGAGCAGTACTTC CSVGVDPGNEQYF
. TRBJ1-5 TRBV27 . TGTGCCAGCAGTTTAGGGCCTTTAGGTCAGCCCCAGCATTTT CASSLGPLGQPQHF
few TRBJ1-4 TRBV10-3 TRBD1 TGTGCCATCAGTCGGACAGGCCCATCGGATGAAAAACTGTTTTTT CAISRTGPSDEKLFF
many TRBJ2-7 TRBV7-2 . TGTGCCAGCAGCTTAGAGTTGGACAGCCACTACGAGCAGTACTTC CASSLELDSHYEQYF
. TRBJ2-7 TRBV12-2 . TGTGCAAGTCGCCCTAGCGGACCCTTTTCCTACGAGCAGTACTTC CASRPSGPFSYEQYF
few TRBJ2-1 TRBV4-1 . TGCGCCAGCAGCCAAGCCCAAAATTTTGGTGAGCAGTTCTTC CASSQAQNFGEQFF
few TRBJ1-6 TRBV7-9 TRBD1 TGTGCCAGCAGCGGGACAGGGGTATCACCCCTCCACTTT CASSGTGVSPLHF
. TRBJ1-5 TRBV29-1 . TGCAGCGTTACGGTTGGCAATCAGCCCCAGCATTTT CSVTVGNQPQHF
. TRBJ2-7 TRBV10-2 . TGCGCCAGCAGGGGGCCGGGACTCTACGACTACGAGCAGTACTTC CASRGPGLYDYEQYF
. TRBJ1-1 TRBV29-1 . TGCAGCGGGGTTGGCGAGCAGGGTGAAGCTTTCTTT CSGVGEQGEAFF
. TRBJ1-6 TRBV20-1 . TGCAGTGCTGGGTTGTCCTATAATTCACCCCTCCACTTT CSAGLSYNSPLHF
few TRBJ1-1 TRBV28 TRBD1 TGTGCCAGCAGTACCGGGACAGGGGGCGCGGATTTCTTT CASSTGTGGADFF
few TRBJ2-5 TRBV7-2 . TGTGCCAGCAGCCCCGGCGACAGAAAAGAGACCCAGTACTTC CASSPGDRKETQYF
many TRBJ2-1 TRBV29-1 . TGCAGCGCCACCCTTGGTGAGCAGTTCTTC CSATLGEQFF
. TRBJ2-7 TRBV27 . TGTGCCAGCAGTTCCTGTTTTTGGCGTCCCTCCTACGAGCAGTACTTC CASSSCFWRPSYEQYF
few TRBJ2-4 TRBV7-2 . TGTGCCAGCAGCTTTCGGGAACTAAACGCCAAAAACATTCAGTACTTC CASSFRELNAKNIQYF
once TRBJ2-5 TRBV15 . TGTGCCACCGCACAGGGCCAGGGGCGGGAGACCCAGTACTTC CATAQGQGRETQYF
once TRBJ2-4 TRBV6-2/TRBV6-3 TRBD2 TGTGCCAGCAGTTACTCGCTTAGCGGGAGCGGTGGAAACATTCAGTACTTC CASSYSLSGSGGNIQYF
. TRBJ2-1 TRBV24-1 . TGTGCCACCAGTGATTGGGACCCTGGGAGCAATGAGCAGTTCTTC CATSDWDPGSNEQFF
few TRBJ2-1 TRBV4-2 TRBD2 TGTGCCAGCAGCCAAGAAGGCGGACTAGCATCTGAGCAGTTCTTC CASSQEGGLASEQFF
. TRBJ1-5 TRBV6-2/TRBV6-3 TRBD1 TGTGCCACCTCCGGGACAGGGAATCAGCCCCAGCATTTT CATSGTGNQPQHF
. TRBJ1-2 TRBV9 . TGTGCCAGCAGCCCTCACAGGGATTTTAACTATGGCTACACCTTC CASSPHRDFNYGYTF
. TRBJ2-2 TRBV12-3/TRBV12-4 . TGTGCCAGCACTCTAGCTGCCGGGGAGCTGTTTTTT CASTLAAGELFF
. TRBJ2-3 TRBV9 . TGTGCCAGCAGCCCCTACAGGGAAGATACGCAGTATTTT CASSPYREDTQYF
. TRBJ2-7 TRBV7-9 TRBD2 TGTGCCAGCAGCTTAGTGGCGGGGGTTCACGAGCAGTACTTC CASSLVAGVHEQYF
. TRBJ2-6 TRBV29-1 . TGCAGCGTTGCAGGGTATGGGGCCAACGTCCTGACTTTC CSVAGYGANVLTF
few TRBJ2-3 TRBV7-2 TRBD2 TGTGCCAGCAGCCTACCCAAAGCGGGGGTGTCCGGAGATACGCAGTATTTT CASSLPKAGVSGDTQYF
. TRBJ2-5 TRBV20-1 TRBD2 TGCAGTGCTAGAGATTTGCGGGGGGGACAAGAGACCCAGTACTTC CSARDLRGGQETQYF
. TRBJ1-1 TRBV2 TRBD1 TGTGCCAGCAGGTCGACAGGGGGCCTTAAAGGGAACACTGAAGCTTTCTTT CASRSTGGLKGNTEAFF
. TRBJ2-7 TRBV28 . TGTGCCATCTCGGGGAAGGGGGGGGAGCAGTACTTC CAISGKGGEQYF
few TRBJ1-2 TRBV25-1 . TGTGCCAGCAGTGAGAACAGGGTTGACTATGGCTACACCTTC CASSENRVDYGYTF